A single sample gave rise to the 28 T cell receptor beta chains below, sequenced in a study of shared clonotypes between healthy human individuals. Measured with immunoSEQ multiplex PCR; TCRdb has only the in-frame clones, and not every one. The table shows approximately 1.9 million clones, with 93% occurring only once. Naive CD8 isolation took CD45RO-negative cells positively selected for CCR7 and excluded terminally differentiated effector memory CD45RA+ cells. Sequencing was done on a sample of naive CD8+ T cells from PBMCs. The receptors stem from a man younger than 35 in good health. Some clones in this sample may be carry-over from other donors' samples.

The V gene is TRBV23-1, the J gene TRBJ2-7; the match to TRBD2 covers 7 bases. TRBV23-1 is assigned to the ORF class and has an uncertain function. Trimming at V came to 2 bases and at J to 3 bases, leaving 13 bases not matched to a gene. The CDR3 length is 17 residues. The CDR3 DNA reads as TGCGCCAGCAGTCAAAAGTCGGGGGGAGGCCCAAGCTACGAGCAGTACTTC. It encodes CASSQKSGGGPSYEQYF.

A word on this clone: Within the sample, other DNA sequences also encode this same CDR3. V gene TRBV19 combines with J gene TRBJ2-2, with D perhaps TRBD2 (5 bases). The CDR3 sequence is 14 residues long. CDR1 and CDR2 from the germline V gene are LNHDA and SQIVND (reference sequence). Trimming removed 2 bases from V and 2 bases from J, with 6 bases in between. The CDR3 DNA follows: TGTGCCAGTAGTATACCGGGAAACACCGGGGAGCTGTTTTTT. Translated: CASSIPGNTGELFF. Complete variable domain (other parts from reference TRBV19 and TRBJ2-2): DGGITQSPKYLFRKEGQNVTLSCEQNLNHDAMYWYRQDPGQGLRLIYYSQIVNDFQKGDIAEGYSVSREKKESFPLTVTSAQKNPTAFYLCASSIPGNTGELFFGEGSRLTVL.

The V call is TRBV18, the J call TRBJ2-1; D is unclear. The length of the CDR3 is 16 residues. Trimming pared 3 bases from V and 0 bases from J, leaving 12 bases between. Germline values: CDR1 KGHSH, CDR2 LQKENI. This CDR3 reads CASSPWVPLSYNEQFF. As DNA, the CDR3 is TGTGCCAGCTCACCGTGGGTGCCCCTCTCCTACAATGAGCAGTTCTTC.

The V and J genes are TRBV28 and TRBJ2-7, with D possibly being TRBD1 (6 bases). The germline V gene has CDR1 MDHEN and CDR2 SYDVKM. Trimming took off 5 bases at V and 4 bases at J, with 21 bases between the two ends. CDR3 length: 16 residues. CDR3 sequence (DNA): TGTGCCAGCAGTCCATTACAGGGCCGGGCCACTTACGAGCAGTACTTC. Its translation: CASSPLQGRATYEQYF.

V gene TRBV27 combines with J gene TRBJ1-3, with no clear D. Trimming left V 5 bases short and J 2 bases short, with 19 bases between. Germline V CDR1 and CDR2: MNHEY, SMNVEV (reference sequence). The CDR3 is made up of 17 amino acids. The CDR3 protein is CASSPRPPYDPGNTIYF. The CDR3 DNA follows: TGTGCCAGCAGTCCTCGGCCCCCATACGACCCTGGAAACACCATATATTTT.

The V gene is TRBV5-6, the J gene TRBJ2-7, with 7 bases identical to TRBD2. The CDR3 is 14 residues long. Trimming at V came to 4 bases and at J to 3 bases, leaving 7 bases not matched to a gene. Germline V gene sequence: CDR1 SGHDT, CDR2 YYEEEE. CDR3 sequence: CASSGGGSYYEQYF. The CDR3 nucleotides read TGTGCCAGCAGCGGAGGCGGGAGTTACTACGAGCAGTACTTC.

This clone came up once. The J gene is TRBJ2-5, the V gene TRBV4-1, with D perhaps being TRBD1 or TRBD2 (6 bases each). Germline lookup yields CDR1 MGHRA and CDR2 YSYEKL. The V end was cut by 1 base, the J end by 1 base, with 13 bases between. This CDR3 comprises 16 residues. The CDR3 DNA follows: TGCGCCAGCAGCCAAGCCCCGCGGGACACCCAAGAGACCCAGTACTTC. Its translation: CASSQAPRDTQETQYF.

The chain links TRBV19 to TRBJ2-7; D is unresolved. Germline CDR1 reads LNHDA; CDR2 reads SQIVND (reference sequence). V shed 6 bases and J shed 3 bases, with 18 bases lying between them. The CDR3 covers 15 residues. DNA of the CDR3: TGTGCCAGTAGCCCCTCCCCGGAACCGCACTACGAGCAGTACTTC. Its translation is CASSPSPEPHYEQYF.

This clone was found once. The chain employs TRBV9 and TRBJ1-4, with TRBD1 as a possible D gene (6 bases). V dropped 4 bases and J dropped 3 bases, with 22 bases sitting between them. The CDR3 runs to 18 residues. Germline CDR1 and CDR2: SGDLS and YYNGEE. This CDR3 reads CASSTGGATGLANEKLFF. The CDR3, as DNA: TGTGCCAGCAGCACTGGGGGGGCCACAGGGTTGGCTAATGAAAAACTGTTTTTT. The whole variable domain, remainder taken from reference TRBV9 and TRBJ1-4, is DSGVTQTPKHLITATGQRVTLRCSPRSGDLSVYWYQQSLDQGLQFLIQYYNGEERAKGNILERFSAQQFPDLHSELNLSSLELGDSALYFCASSTGGATGLANEKLFFGSGTQLSVL.

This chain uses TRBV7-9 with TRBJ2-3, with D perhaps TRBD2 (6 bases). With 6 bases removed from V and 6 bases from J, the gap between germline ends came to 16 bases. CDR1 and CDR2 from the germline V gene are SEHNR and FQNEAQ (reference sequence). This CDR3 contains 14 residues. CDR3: CASRAGGLRDTQYF. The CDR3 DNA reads TGTGCCAGCAGAGCCGGGGGTCTCCGTGATACGCAGTATTTT. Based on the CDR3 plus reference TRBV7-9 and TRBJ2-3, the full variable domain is DTGVSQNPRHKITKRGQNVTFRCDPISEHNRLYWYRQTLGQGPEFLTYFQNEAQLEKSRLLSDRFSAERPKGSFSTLEIQRTEQGDSAMYLCASRAGGLRDTQYFGPGTRLTVL.

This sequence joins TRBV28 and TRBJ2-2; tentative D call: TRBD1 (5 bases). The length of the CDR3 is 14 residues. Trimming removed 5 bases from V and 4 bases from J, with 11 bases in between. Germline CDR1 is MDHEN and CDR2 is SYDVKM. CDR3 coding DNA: TGTGCCAGCAGTCTCATTAGGGGCACCGGGGAGCTGTTTTTT. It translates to CASSLIRGTGELFF.

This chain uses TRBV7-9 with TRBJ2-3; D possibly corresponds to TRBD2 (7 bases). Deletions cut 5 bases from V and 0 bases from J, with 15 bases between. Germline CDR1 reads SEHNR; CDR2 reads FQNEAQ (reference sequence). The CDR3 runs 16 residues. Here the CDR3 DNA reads TGTGCCAGCAGCGCCGGGGGGCGGACTAGCACAGATACGCAGTATTTT. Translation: CASSAGGRTSTDTQYF.

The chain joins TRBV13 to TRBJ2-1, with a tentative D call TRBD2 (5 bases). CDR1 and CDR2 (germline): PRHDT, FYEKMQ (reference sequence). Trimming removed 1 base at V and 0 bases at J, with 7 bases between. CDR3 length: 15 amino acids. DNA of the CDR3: TGTGCCAGCAGCTTAGAAGGGAGCTCCTACAATGAGCAGTTCTTC. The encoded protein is CASSLEGSSYNEQFF.

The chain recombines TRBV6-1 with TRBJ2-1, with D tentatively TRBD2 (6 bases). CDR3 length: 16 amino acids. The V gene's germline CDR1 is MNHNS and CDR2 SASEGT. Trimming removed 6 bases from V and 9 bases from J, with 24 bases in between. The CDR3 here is CASREPGALGLGEQFF. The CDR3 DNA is TGTGCCAGCAGGGAACCGGGAGCCCTCGGGTTGGGTGAGCAGTTCTTC.

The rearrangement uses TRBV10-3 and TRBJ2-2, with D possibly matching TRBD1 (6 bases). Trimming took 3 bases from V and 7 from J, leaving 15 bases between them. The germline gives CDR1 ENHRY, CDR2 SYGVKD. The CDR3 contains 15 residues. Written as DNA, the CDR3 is TGTGCCATCAGTGACAGGACAGCCCTCATCGGGGAGCTGTTTTTT. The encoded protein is CAISDRTALIGELFF.

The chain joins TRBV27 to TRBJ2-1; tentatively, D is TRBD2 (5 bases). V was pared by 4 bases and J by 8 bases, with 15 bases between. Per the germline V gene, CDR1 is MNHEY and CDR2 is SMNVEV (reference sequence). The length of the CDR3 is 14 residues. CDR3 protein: CASSSLLSGDEQFF. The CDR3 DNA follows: TGTGCCAGCAGTTCACTCTTATCCGGGGATGAGCAGTTCTTC.

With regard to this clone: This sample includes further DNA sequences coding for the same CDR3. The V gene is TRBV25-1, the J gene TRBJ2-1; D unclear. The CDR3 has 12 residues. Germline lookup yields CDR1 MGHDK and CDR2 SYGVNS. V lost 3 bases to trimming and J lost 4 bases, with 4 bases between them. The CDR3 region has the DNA TGTGCCAGCAGTGACAGTTACAATGAGCAGTTCTTC. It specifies CASSDSYNEQFF.

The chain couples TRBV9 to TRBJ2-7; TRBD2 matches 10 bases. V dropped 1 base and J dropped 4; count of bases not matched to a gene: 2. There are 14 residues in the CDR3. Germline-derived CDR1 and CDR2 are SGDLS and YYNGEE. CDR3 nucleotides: TGTGCCAGCAGCGTATCTAGCGGGAGTTACGAGCAGTACTTC. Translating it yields CASSVSSGSYEQYF.

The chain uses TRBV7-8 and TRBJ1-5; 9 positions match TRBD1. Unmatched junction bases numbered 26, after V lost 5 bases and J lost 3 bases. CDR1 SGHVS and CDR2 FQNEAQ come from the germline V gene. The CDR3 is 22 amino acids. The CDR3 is CASSPPPQTKTGGGEDNQPQHF. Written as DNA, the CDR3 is TGTGCCAGCAGCCCCCCTCCCCAGACGAAGACAGGGGGAGGCGAGGACAATCAGCCCCAGCATTTT.

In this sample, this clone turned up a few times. The CDR3 protein is CASSPDKGNTEAFF. The CDR3 coding sequence is TGTGCCAGCAGCCCTGATAAGGGGAACACTGAAGCTTTCTTT. V and J are TRBV9 and TRBJ1-1; the D is unclear. The V and J ends lost 4 bases and 1 base respectively, with 11 bases between them. The CDR3 covers 14 residues. Germline CDR1 SGDLS, CDR2 YYNGEE.

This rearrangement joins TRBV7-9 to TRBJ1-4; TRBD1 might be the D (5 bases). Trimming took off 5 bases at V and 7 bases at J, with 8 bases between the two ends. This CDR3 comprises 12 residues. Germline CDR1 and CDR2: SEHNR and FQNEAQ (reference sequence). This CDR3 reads CASSRGSEKLFF. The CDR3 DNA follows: TGTGCCAGCAGCCGGGGGTCTGAAAAACTGTTTTTT.

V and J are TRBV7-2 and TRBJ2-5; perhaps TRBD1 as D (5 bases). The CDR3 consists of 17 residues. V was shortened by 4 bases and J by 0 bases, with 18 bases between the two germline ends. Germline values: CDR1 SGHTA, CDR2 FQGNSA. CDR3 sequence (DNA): TGTGCCAGCAGCTCCCACTCCAGGGCTACTTACCAAGAGACCCAGTACTTC. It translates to CASSSHSRATYQETQYF.

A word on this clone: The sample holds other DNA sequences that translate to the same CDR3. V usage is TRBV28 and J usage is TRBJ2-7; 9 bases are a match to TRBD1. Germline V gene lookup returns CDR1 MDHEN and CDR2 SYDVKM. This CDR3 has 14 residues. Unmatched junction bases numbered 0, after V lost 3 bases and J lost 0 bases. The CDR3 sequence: CASSLTGGSYEQYF. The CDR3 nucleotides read TGTGCCAGCAGTTTGACAGGGGGCTCCTACGAGCAGTACTTC. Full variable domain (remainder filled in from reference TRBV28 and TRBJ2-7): DVKVTQSSRYLVKRTGEKVFLECVQDMDHENMFWYRQDPGLGLRLIYFSYDVKMKEKGDIPEGYSVSREKKERFSLILESASTNQTSMYLCASSLTGGSYEQYFGPGTRLTVT.

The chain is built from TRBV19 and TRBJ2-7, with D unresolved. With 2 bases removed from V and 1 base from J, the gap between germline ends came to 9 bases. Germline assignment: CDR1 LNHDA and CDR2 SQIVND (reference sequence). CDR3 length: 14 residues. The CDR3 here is CASSIYAESYEQYF. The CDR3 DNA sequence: TGTGCCAGTAGTATATACGCGGAATCCTACGAGCAGTACTTC.

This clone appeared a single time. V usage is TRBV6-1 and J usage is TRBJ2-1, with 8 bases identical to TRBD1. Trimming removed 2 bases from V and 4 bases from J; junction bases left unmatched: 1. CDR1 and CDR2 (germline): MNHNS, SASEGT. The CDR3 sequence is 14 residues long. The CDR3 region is CASSEYRGYNEQFF. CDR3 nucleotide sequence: TGTGCCAGCAGTGAATACAGGGGGTACAATGAGCAGTTCTTC.

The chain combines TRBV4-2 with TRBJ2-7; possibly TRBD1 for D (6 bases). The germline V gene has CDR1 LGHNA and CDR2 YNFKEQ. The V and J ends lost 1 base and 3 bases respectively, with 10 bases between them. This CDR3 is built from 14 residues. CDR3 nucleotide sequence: TGTGCCAGCAGCCAAGGACAGGATCTCTACGAGCAGTACTTC. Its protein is CASSQGQDLYEQYF.

The CDR3 nucleotides are TGTGCCAGCAGTTTATTGGGACAGGGGGCCCGGGGCTACACCTTC. It codes for CASSLLGQGARGYTF. This chain connects TRBV27 to TRBJ1-2; TRBD1 agrees at 12 bases. With 1 base clipped from V and 8 bases from J, the junction kept 5 bases outside the gene matches. This CDR3 has 15 amino acids. The V gene's germline CDR1 is MNHEY and CDR2 SMNVEV (reference sequence).

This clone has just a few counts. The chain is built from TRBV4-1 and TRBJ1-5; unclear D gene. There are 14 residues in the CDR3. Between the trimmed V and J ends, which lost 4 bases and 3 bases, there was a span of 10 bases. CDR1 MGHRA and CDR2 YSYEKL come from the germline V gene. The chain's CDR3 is CASSPGGDNQPQHF. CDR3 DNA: TGCGCCAGCAGCCCGGGTGGAGACAATCAGCCCCAGCATTTT.